This T cell receptor beta chain was retrieved from a study of control samples from healthy donors and cancer patients. Profiled with immunoSEQ multiplex PCR; TCRdb holds only in-frame clones, not every one. Here the sample spans 110,000 or so clones, around 89% being singletons. V lost 3 bases and J lost 0, with 5 bases in between. The CDR3 consists of 13 residues. Germline values: CDR1 MNHNS, CDR2 SASEGT. This sequence was found in a woman aged 45-60 years in good health. The source material was blood. The V and J genes are TRBV6-1 and TRBJ1-1; D is undetermined. The chain's CDR3 is CASSDVVNTEAFF. The CDR3, as DNA: TGTGCCAGCAGTGACGTAGTGAACACTGAAGCTTTCTTT.